This T cell receptor (beta chain) was observed in a study of blood T cell repertoires in COVID-19. About the study: Acute-phase and convalescent COVID-19 samples originated in the United States, Italy and Spain. PBMCs, B-cell-depleted T cells, or T cells provided the cDNA or gDNA that made up the material.

Authors' processing steps: By means of reference gene primer amplification, nucleated cell counts were estimated. Clones were read by immunoSEQ multiplex PCR, and TCRdb kept only the in-frame ones, dropping some. The V and J calls and clone size are taken from that table; D and trimming were inferred from the DNA. The sample lists 110,000 or so clones, roughly 88% seen once, with under 9% in the top ten. This sequence was found in a woman between 65 and 79 years old who had recovered from COVID-19. Sequenced material: peripheral blood.

As DNA, the CDR3 is TGTGCCAGCAGCTTACGAGTGGGAGCTAACTATGGCTACACCTTC. This sequence encodes CASSLRVGANYGYTF. V usage is TRBV5-4 and J usage is TRBJ1-2, with D unresolved. V lost 2 bases and J lost 0, with 11 bases in between. The CDR3 spans 15 residues. Germline-derived CDR1 and CDR2 are SGHNT and YYREEE (reference sequence).